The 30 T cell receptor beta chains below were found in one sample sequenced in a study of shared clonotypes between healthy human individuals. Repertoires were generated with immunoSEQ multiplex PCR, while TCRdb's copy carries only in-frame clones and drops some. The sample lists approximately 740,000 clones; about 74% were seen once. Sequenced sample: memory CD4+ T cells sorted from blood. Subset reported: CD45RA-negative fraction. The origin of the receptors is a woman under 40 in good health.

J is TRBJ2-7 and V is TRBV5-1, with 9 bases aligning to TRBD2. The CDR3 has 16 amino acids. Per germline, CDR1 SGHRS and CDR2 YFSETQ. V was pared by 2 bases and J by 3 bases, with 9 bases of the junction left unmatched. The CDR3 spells CASSFSASGTVYEQYF. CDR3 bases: TGCGCCAGCAGCTTCTCCGCTAGCGGGACCGTCTACGAGCAGTACTTC.

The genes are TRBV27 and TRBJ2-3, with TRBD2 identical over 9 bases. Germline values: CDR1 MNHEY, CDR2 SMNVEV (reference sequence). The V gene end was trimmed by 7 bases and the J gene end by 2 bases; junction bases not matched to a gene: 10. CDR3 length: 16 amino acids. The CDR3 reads CASTRTGLAHTDTQYF. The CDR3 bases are TGTGCCAGCACCCGAACGGGACTAGCACACACAGATACGCAGTATTTT.

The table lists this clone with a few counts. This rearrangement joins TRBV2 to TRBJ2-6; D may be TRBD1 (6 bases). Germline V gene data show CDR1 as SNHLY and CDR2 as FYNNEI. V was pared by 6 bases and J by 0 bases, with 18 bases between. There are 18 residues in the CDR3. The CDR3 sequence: CASRAETGVSSGANVLTF. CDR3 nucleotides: TGTGCCAGCAGAGCGGAGACAGGTGTTAGCTCTGGGGCCAACGTCCTGACTTTC.

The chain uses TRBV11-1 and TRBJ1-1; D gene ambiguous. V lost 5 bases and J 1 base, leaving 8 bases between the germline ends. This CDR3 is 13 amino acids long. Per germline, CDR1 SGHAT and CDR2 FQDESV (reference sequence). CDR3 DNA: TGTGCCAGCAGCCCGGGGTGGAACACTGAAGCTTTCTTT. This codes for CASSPGWNTEAFF.

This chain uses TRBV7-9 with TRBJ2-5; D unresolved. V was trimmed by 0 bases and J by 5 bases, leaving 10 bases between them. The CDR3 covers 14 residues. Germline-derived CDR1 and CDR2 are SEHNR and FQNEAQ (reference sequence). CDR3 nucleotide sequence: TGTGCCAGCAGCTTAGCACGGATGGGGGAGACCCAGTACTTC. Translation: CASSLARMGETQYF.

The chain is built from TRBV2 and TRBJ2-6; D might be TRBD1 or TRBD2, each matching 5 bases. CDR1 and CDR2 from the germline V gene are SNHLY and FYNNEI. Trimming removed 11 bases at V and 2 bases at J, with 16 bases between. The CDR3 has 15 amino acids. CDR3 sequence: CAAGGPVTGANVLTF. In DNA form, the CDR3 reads TGTGCCGCTGGGGGACCGGTGACTGGGGCCAACGTCCTGACTTTC.

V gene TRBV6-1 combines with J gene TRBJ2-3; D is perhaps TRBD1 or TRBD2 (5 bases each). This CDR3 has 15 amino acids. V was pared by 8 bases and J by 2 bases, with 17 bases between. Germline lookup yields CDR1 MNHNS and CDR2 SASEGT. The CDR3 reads CASAPTGTYTDTQYF. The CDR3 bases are TGTGCCAGCGCCCCCACCGGGACCTACACAGATACGCAGTATTTT.

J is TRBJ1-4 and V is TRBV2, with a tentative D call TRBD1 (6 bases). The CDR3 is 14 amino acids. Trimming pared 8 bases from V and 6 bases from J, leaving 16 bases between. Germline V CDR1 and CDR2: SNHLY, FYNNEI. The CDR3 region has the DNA TGTGCCAGCCAGAGTCAGGGGCGGGATGAAAAACTGTTTTTT. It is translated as CASQSQGRDEKLFF.

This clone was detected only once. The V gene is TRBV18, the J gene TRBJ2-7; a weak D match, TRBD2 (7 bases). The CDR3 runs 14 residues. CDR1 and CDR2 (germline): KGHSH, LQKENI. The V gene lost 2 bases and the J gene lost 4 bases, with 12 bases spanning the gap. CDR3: CASSPVQGGYEQYF. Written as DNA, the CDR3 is TGTGCCAGCTCACCAGTACAGGGAGGGTACGAGCAGTACTTC.

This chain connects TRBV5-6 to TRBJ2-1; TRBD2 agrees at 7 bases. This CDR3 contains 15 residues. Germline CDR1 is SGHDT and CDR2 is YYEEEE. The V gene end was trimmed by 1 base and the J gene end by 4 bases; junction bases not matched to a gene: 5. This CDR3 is CASSLLLAEYNEQFF. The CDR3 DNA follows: TGTGCCAGCAGCTTGCTTCTAGCGGAATACAATGAGCAGTTCTTC.

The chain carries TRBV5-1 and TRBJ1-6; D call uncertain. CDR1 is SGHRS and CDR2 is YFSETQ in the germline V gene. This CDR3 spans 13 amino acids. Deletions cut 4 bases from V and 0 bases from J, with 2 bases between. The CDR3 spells CASSTSYNSPLHF. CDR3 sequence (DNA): TGCGCCAGCAGCACCTCCTATAATTCACCCCTCCACTTT.

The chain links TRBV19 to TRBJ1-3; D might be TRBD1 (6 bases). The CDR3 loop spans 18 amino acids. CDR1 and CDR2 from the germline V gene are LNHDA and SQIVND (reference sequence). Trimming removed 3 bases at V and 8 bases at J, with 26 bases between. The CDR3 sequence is CASSMGPSGATVRDTIYF. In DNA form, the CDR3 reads TGTGCCAGTAGTATGGGCCCGTCGGGGGCAACCGTCCGTGACACCATATATTTT.

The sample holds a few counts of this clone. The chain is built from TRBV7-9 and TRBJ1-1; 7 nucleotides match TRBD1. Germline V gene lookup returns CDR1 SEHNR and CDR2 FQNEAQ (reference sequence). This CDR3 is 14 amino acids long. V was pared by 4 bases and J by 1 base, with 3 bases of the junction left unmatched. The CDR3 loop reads CASSSYRGNTEAFF. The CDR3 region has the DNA TGTGCCAGCAGCTCCTACAGGGGGAACACTGAAGCTTTCTTT. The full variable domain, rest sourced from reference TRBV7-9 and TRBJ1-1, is DTGVSQNPRHKITKRGQNVTFRCDPISEHNRLYWYRQTLGQGPEFLTYFQNEAQLEKSRLLSDRFSAERPKGSFSTLEIQRTEQGDSAMYLCASSSYRGNTEAFFGQGTRLTVV.

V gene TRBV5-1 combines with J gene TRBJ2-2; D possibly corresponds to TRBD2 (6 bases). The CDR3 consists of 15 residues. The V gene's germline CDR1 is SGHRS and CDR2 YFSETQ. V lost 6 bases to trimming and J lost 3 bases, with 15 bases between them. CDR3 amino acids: CASTSGEDYTGELFF. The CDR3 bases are TGCGCCAGCACGTCGGGGGAGGACTACACCGGGGAGCTGTTTTTT. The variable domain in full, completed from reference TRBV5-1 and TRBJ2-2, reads KAGVTQTPRYLIKTRGQQVTLSCSPISGHRSVSWYQQTPGQGLQFLFEYFSETQRNKGNFPGRFSGRQFSNSRSEMNVSTLELGDSALYLCASTSGEDYTGELFFGEGSRLTVL.

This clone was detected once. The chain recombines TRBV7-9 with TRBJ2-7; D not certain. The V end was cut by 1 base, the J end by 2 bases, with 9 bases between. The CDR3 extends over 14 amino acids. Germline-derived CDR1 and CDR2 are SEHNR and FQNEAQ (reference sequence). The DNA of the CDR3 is TGTGCCAGCAGCTTAGATACAGCGACCTACGAGCAGTACTTC. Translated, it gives CASSLDTATYEQYF.

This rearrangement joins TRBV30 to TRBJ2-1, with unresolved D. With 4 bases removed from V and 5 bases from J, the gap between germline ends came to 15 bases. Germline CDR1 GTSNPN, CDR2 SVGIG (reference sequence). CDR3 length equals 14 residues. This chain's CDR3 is CAWITPAIHNEQFF. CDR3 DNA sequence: TGTGCCTGGATTACACCCGCTATCCACAATGAGCAGTTCTTC.

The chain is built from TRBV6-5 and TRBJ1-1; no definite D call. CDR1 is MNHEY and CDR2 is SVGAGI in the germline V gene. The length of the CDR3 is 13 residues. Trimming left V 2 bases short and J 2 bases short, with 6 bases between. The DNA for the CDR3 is TGTGCCAGCAGTTACGATCTCAACACTGAAGCTTTCTTT. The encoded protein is CASSYDLNTEAFF.

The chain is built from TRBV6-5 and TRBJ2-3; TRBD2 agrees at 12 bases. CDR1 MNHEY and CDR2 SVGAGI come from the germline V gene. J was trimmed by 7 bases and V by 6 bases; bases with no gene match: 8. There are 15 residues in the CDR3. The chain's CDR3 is CASRASGRAWNTQYF. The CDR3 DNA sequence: TGTGCCAGCAGGGCTAGCGGGAGGGCCTGGAATACGCAGTATTTT.

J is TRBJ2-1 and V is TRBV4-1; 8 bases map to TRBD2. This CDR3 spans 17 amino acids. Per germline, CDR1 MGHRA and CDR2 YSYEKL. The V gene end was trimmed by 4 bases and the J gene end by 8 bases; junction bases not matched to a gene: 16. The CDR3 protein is CASSLILGRGALHEQFF. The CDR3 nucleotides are TGCGCCAGCAGCCTGATCCTAGGGCGGGGGGCTTTGCATGAGCAGTTCTTC.

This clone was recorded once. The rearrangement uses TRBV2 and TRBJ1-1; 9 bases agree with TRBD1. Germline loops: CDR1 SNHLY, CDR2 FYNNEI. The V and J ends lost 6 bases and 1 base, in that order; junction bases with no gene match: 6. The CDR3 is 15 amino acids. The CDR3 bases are TGTGCCAGCAGACTCACAGGGGGCTGGAACACTGAAGCTTTCTTT. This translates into CASRLTGGWNTEAFF.

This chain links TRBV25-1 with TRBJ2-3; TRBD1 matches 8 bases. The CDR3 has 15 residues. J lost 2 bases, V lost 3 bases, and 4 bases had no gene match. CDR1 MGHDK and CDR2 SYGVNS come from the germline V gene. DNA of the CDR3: TGTGCCAGCAGTGACCTGGACAGGGCCACAGATACGCAGTATTTT. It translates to CASSDLDRATDTQYF.

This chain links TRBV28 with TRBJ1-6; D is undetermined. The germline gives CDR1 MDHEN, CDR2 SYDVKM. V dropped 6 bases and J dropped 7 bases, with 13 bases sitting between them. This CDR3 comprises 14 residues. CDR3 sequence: CASSSPGQNSPLHF. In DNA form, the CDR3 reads TGTGCCAGCAGCTCCCCCGGGCAGAATTCACCCCTCCACTTT.

The CDR3 DNA reads TGTGCCAGCAGCCCCGGACCGGGACTAGTCTACGAGCAGTACTTC. Translating it yields CASSPGPGLVYEQYF. The rearrangement joins TRBV5-4 to TRBJ2-7, with 8 nucleotides matching TRBD2. The V gene end was trimmed by 4 bases and the J gene end by 3 bases; junction bases not matched to a gene: 9. The length of the CDR3 is 15 residues. Per the germline V gene, CDR1 is SGHNT and CDR2 is YYREEE (reference sequence).

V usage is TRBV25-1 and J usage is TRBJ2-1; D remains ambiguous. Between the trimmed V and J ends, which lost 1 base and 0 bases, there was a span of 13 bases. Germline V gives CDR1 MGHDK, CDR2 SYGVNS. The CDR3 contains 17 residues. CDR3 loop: CASSELTHPGSYNEQFF. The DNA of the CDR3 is TGTGCCAGCAGTGAATTGACCCACCCGGGCTCCTACAATGAGCAGTTCTTC.

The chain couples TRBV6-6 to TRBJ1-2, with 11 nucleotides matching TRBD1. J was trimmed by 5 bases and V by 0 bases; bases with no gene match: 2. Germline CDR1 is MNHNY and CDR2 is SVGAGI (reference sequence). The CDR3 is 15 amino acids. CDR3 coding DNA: TGTGCCAGCAGTTACTCGGACAGGGGGCTTTATGGCTACACCTTC. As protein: CASSYSDRGLYGYTF.

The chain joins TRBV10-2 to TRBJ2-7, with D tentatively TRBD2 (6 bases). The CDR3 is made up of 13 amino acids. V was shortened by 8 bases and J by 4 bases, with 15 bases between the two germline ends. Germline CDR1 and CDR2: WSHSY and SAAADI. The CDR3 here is CASGYGTAYEQYF. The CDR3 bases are TGCGCCAGCGGATACGGGACTGCATACGAGCAGTACTTC.

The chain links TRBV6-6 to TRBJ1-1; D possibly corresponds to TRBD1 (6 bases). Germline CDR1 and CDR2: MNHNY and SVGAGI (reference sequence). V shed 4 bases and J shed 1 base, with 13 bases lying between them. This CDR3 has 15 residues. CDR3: CASSLVSGANTEAFF. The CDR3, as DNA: TGTGCCAGCAGTTTGGTTTCGGGGGCGAACACTGAAGCTTTCTTT.

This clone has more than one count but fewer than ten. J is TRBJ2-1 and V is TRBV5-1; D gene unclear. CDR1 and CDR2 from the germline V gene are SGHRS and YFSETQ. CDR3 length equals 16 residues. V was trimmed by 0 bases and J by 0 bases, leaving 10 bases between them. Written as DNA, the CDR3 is TGCGCCAGCAGCTTGGGCCCCGACAACTCCTACAATGAGCAGTTCTTC. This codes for CASSLGPDNSYNEQFF.

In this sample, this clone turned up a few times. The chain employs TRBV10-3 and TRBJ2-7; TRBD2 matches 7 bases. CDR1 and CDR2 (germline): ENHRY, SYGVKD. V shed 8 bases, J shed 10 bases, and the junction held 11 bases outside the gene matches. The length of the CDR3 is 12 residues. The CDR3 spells CAIGGGGDKQYF. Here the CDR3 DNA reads TGTGCCATCGGGGGGGGAGGAGATAAACAGTACTTC.

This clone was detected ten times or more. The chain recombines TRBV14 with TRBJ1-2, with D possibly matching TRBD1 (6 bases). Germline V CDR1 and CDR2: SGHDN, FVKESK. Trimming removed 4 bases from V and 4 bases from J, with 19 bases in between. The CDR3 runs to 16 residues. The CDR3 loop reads CASSRSGTGILYGYTF. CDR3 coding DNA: TGTGCCAGCAGCCGGTCGGGCACAGGGATCCTCTATGGCTACACCTTC.